Reported below is one TCR beta chain. The antigen remains undetermined. This sample is part of a study of T-cell memory formation after mild COVID-19. About the study: Across donors, TCR clusters were largely donor specific. Findings of the study overall: Whether second-wave clones peaking at day 37 were SARS-CoV-2 specific went unconfirmed. Contracting CD8+ clones were enriched in EMRA, CD4+ mainly in CM and EM.

TCRalpha and TCRbeta libraries used 5'RACE with constant-segment primers and UMIs. TCRdb itself ran the 5' RACE reads through MiXCR, one entry per CDR3 protein. This sample has hundreds of thousands of distinct CDR3 sequences; about a sixth occur once, and the top ten carry around 11%. CDR3 length: 12 amino acids. In germline, CDR1 is SQVTM, CDR2 ANQGSEA. The V and J ends lost 1 base and 9 bases, in that order; junction bases with no gene match: 5. The TCR originated in an adult woman who had mild COVID-19 (a few samples of this study predate the infection). Cell type and time point are not known. The rearrangement joins TRBV29-1 to TRBJ1-1, with 7 bases identical to TRBD1. Sequenced: PBMCs or a T cell subset sorted from them (not recorded which). The CDR3 DNA is TGCAGCGTTGAAGTGGGGGACAGAAAAGCTTTCTTT. Its protein product is CSVEVGDRKAFF.